The clone carrying this TCR beta chain was seen only once. This entry comes from a study of Ad26.COV2.S vaccination and SARS-CoV-2 variants. Study summary: Ad26.COV2.S was injected intramuscularly once or twice, 56 days apart.

The table came from immunoSEQ multiplex PCR; TCRdb's copy has only in-frame clones and leaves some out. Of 450,000 to 550,000 clones in the sample, roughly nine tenths are singletons; the top ten hold approximately 1.7%. The V and J ends lost 0 bases and 5 bases, in that order; junction bases with no gene match: 7. The CDR3 is made up of 16 amino acids. Germline CDR1 SGHRS, CDR2 YFSETQ. Treatment in this sample: some 20 received Ad26.COV2.S at low or high dose, single or two shots; 5 received placebo; per-sample allocation not given. Samples analyzed were those drawn on day 63 after the first vaccine or placebo injection. It was Wuhan-strain SARS-CoV-2 spike that the Ad26 vaccine vector expressed.

V is TRBV5-1 and J is TRBJ2-5; 10 positions match TRBD1. The receptor was derived from a person between 18 and 65 years old who received the Ad26.COV2.S COVID-19 vaccine or a placebo. The input for sequencing was peripheral blood, taken in a trial of Ad26.COV2.S vaccine versus placebo. This CDR3 is CASSLGTGGREETQYF. The DNA for the CDR3 is TGCGCCAGCAGCTTGGGGACAGGGGGTAGGGAGGAGACCCAGTACTTC.